The clone carrying this T cell receptor beta chain was seen more than once but under ten times. Its specificity is not known. The sample comes from a study of CD8 T cells in ankylosing spondylitis. Study-level findings and limits: Matched ankylosing spondylitis synovial fluid reportedly showed significant enrichment of disease-linked clones.

Scientists made TCR beta libraries using quantitative 5'-RACE with molecular barcodes. TCRdb re-called the 5' RACE reads with MiXCR, one entry per CDR3 protein. The table includes about 130,000 distinct CDR3 sequences, roughly an eighth detected once. Input material: blood, either unsorted or a sorted T cell fraction (not recorded which). The receptor comes from a female donor with ankylosing spondylitis or in good health (not recorded which).

CDR3 amino acids: CASSSTGPYEQYF. The CDR3 DNA is TGTGCCAGCAGTTCCACGGGCCCCTACGAGCAGTACTTC. V and J are TRBV28 and TRBJ2-7; no firm D call. V was clipped by 4 bases and J by 2 bases, with 9 bases between them. Germline V gene lookup returns CDR1 MDHEN and CDR2 SYDVKM. This CDR3 spans 13 amino acids.